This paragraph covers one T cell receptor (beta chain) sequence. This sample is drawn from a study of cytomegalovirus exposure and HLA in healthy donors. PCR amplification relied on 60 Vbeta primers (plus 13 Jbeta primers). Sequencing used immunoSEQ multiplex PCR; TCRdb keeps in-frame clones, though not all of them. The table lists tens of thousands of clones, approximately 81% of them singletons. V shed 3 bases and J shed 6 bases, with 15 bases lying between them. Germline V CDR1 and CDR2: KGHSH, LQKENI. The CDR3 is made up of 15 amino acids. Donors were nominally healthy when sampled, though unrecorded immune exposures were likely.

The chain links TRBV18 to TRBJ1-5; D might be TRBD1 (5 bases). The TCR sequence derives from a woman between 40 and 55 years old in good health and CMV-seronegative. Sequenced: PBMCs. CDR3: CASSPGRGGGQPQHF. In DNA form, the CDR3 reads TGTGCCAGCTCACCGGGGAGGGGAGGAGGTCAGCCCCAGCATTTT.